This is a list of T cell receptor beta chains from one sample in a study of T cells in Graves' hyperthyroidism and ophthalmopathy. TCRdb fed the multiplex PCR reads into MiXCR, producing one record per CDR3 protein. This sample carries 80,000 to 100,000 distinct CDR3 sequences, approximately 40% of them seen once, and the ten largest clones take approximately 10%. The sample comprised peripheral blood or thyroid tissue (not recorded which). All receptors derive from a woman aged 25 to 39 with Graves' hyperthyroidism. Both conserved end residues are part of each CDR3. Fields, in order: V gene, J gene, D gene, clone size, CDR3 DNA, CDR3 protein. The D gene is left open where the match is weak. Clone sizes are given selectively: once, few, many, or a class where the clone is expanded.

v_call: TRBV7-8; j_call: TRBJ2-5; d_call: TRBD2; clone_size: NA; cdr3_nt: TGTGCCAGCAGCAGAACTAGCGGGATCGGTACCCAGTACTTC; cdr3_aa: CASSRTSGIGTQYF
v_call: TRBV2; j_call: TRBJ1-3; d_call: TRBD1; clone_size: few; cdr3_nt: TGTGCCAGCAGTTGCGAACCCGGAAGGACAGGGGAGAGAGGTACCTCTGGAAACACCATATATTTT; cdr3_aa: CASSCEPGRTGERGTSGNTIYF
v_call: TRBV28; j_call: TRBJ1-4; d_call: NA; clone_size: few; cdr3_nt: TGTGCCAGCAGTTTCTCTGGGGCCGAGTGGGAAAAACTGTTTTTT; cdr3_aa: CASSFSGAEWEKLFF
v_call: TRBV2; j_call: TRBJ1-4; d_call: NA; clone_size: NA; cdr3_nt: TGTGCCAGCGGGGGGGCAGGGAGTGAAAAACTGTTTTTT; cdr3_aa: CASGGAGSEKLFF
v_call: TRBV19; j_call: TRBJ2-2; d_call: TRBD2; clone_size: NA; cdr3_nt: TGTGCCAGTAGTATAGGAGGGGGACTAGCGGGAGGTCACGGGGAGCTGTTTTTT; cdr3_aa: CASSIGGGLAGGHGELFF
v_call: TRBV3-1; j_call: TRBJ2-5; d_call: TRBD2; clone_size: many; cdr3_nt: TGTGCCAGCAGCCAGGCGGGAGCTCTAGAGACCCAGTACTTC; cdr3_aa: CASSQAGALETQYF
v_call: TRBV7-8; j_call: TRBJ2-7; d_call: NA; clone_size: many; cdr3_nt: TGTGCCAGCAGCAACCGGACACCGGCCTACGAGCAGTACTTC; cdr3_aa: CASSNRTPAYEQYF
v_call: TRBV12-3/TRBV12-4; j_call: TRBJ2-5; d_call: TRBD1; clone_size: many; cdr3_nt: TGTGCCAGCACACAGAGACAGGGTGGTTTGGAGACCCAGTACTTC; cdr3_aa: CASTQRQGGLETQYF
v_call: TRBV11-1; j_call: TRBJ2-7; d_call: TRBD2; clone_size: NA; cdr3_nt: TGTGCCAGCAGTTACGGGGGGACTAGCGGGAGATACGAGCAGTACTTC; cdr3_aa: CASSYGGTSGRYEQYF
v_call: TRBV20-1; j_call: TRBJ2-3; d_call: TRBD2; clone_size: NA; cdr3_nt: TGCAGTGCTAGAACGGGAGGAACAGATACGCAGTATTTT; cdr3_aa: CSARTGGTDTQYF
v_call: TRBV13; j_call: TRBJ2-3; d_call: TRBD2; clone_size: NA; cdr3_nt: TGTGCCAGCAGCTCAATACAGCGGGAGCATGAGTATAGCACAGATACGCAGTATTTT; cdr3_aa: CASSSIQREHEYSTDTQYF
v_call: TRBV7-8; j_call: TRBJ2-5; d_call: TRBD1; clone_size: once; cdr3_nt: TGTGCCAGCAGCCCCCGGGACAGACAAGAGACCCAGTACTTC; cdr3_aa: CASSPRDRQETQYF
v_call: TRBV20-1; j_call: TRBJ2-5; d_call: TRBD2; clone_size: NA; cdr3_nt: TGCAGTGCTAGAATACTAGCGGGAGGAATAGAGACCCAGTACTTC; cdr3_aa: CSARILAGGIETQYF
v_call: TRBV20-1; j_call: TRBJ2-5; d_call: TRBD2; clone_size: NA; cdr3_nt: TGCAGTGCTAGACCTAGCGGGAAAGAGACCCAGTACTTC; cdr3_aa: CSARPSGKETQYF
v_call: TRBV3-1; j_call: TRBJ1-1; d_call: NA; clone_size: few; cdr3_nt: TGTGCCAGCAGCCAAGAAGATGGTTTGAGGACTGAAGCTTTCTTT; cdr3_aa: CASSQEDGLRTEAFF
v_call: TRBV20-1; j_call: TRBJ2-1; d_call: TRBD1; clone_size: NA; cdr3_nt: TGCAGTGCCGGACAGGGGGGGAATGAGCAGTTCTTC; cdr3_aa: CSAGQGGNEQFF
v_call: TRBV7-8; j_call: TRBJ2-5; d_call: NA; clone_size: once; cdr3_nt: TGTGCCAGCAGCTTCCGGGACACAGGAGGGGAGACCCAGTACTTC; cdr3_aa: CASSFRDTGGETQYF
v_call: TRBV19; j_call: TRBJ1-1; d_call: NA; clone_size: NA; cdr3_nt: TGTGCCAGTAGGCGGCAAGGGAACACTGAAGCTTTCTTT; cdr3_aa: CASRRQGNTEAFF
v_call: TRBV5-1; j_call: TRBJ2-2; d_call: NA; clone_size: many; cdr3_nt: TGCGCCAGCAGGCTGAGCGGTTTGAACACCGGGGAGCTGTTTTTT; cdr3_aa: CASRLSGLNTGELFF
v_call: TRBV5-6; j_call: TRBJ1-1; d_call: NA; clone_size: NA; cdr3_nt: TGTGCCAGCAGCCAAGGGCTAGGACACGAGGCTTTCTTT; cdr3_aa: CASSQGLGHEAFF
v_call: TRBV12-3/TRBV12-4; j_call: TRBJ1-5; d_call: NA; clone_size: many; cdr3_nt: TGTGCCAGCACTCAGGGTTACTCTCAGCCCCAGCATTTT; cdr3_aa: CASTQGYSQPQHF
v_call: TRBV5-1; j_call: TRBJ1-5; d_call: NA; clone_size: many; cdr3_nt: TGCGCCAGCAGCTTGGCCGGCAGTTATAACAATCAGCCCCAGCATTTT; cdr3_aa: CASSLAGSYNNQPQHF
v_call: TRBV25-1; j_call: TRBJ1-2; d_call: NA; clone_size: many; cdr3_nt: TGTGCCAGCAGTGGCTGGGGGGGAGTCCTTGGCTACACCTTC; cdr3_aa: CASSGWGGVLGYTF
v_call: TRBV18; j_call: TRBJ1-2; d_call: TRBD1; clone_size: few; cdr3_nt: TGTGCCAGCTCACCACCTACTCAGGGGGTTGGCTACACCTTC; cdr3_aa: CASSPPTQGVGYTF
v_call: TRBV19; j_call: TRBJ1-1; d_call: NA; clone_size: many; cdr3_nt: TGTGCCAGTAGTATTATAGCAGGCTTGCTCGCTGAAGCTTTCTTT; cdr3_aa: CASSIIAGLLAEAFF
v_call: TRBV20-1; j_call: TRBJ1-2; d_call: NA; clone_size: NA; cdr3_nt: TGCAGTGCCCAACTGTATGGCTACACCTTC; cdr3_aa: CSAQLYGYTF
v_call: TRBV13; j_call: TRBJ2-7; d_call: TRBD1; clone_size: NA; cdr3_nt: TGTGCCAGCAGTGAAAGGGGGACAGGGGGATACGAGCAGTACTTC; cdr3_aa: CASSERGTGGYEQYF
v_call: TRBV12-3/TRBV12-4; j_call: TRBJ1-5; d_call: NA; clone_size: many; cdr3_nt: TGTGCCAGCAGTTTCCGGGATTTGAGCAATCAGCCCCAGCATTTT; cdr3_aa: CASSFRDLSNQPQHF
v_call: TRBV5-1; j_call: TRBJ1-1; d_call: NA; clone_size: NA; cdr3_nt: TGCGCCAGCAGCCAAGAAGCGGGTGAGGGGAGCACTGAAGCTTTCTTT; cdr3_aa: CASSQEAGEGSTEAFF
v_call: TRBV5-1; j_call: TRBJ2-2; d_call: NA; clone_size: many; cdr3_nt: TGCGCCAGCAGCGACCCAGGGAAATACACCGGGGAGCTGTTTTTT; cdr3_aa: CASSDPGKYTGELFF
v_call: TRBV2; j_call: TRBJ1-3; d_call: TRBD1; clone_size: many; cdr3_nt: TGTGCCAGCGGGACAGGGGTAAACACCATATATTTT; cdr3_aa: CASGTGVNTIYF
v_call: TRBV9; j_call: TRBJ1-1; d_call: NA; clone_size: many; cdr3_nt: TGTGCCAGCGAGCCGGCGGCCCGAGGGGCTTTCTTT; cdr3_aa: CASEPAARGAFF
v_call: TRBV2; j_call: TRBJ1-1; d_call: TRBD1; clone_size: many; cdr3_nt: TGTGCCAGCAGTCTCTCTCAGGGGGGAGGAACTGAAGCTTTCTTT; cdr3_aa: CASSLSQGGGTEAFF
v_call: TRBV12-3/TRBV12-4; j_call: TRBJ2-1; d_call: TRBD1; clone_size: NA; cdr3_nt: TGTGCCAGCAGACCCGGGACAGGGGTCGGCAATGAGCAGTTCTTC; cdr3_aa: CASRPGTGVGNEQFF
v_call: TRBV2; j_call: TRBJ1-1; d_call: NA; clone_size: NA; cdr3_nt: TGTGCCAGCAGTTACTCGGGGGGGATGGCTGAAGCCTTCTTT; cdr3_aa: CASSYSGGMAEAFF
v_call: TRBV12-3/TRBV12-4; j_call: TRBJ2-2; d_call: NA; clone_size: NA; cdr3_nt: TGTGCCAGCAGTTACGTGGGGGGTTCCGGGGAGCTGTTTTTT; cdr3_aa: CASSYVGGSGELFF
v_call: TRBV7-2; j_call: TRBJ1-2; d_call: NA; clone_size: many; cdr3_nt: TGTGCCAGCAGCTTTCCCCGCAGCCCCAGTGGGTATGGCTACACCTTC; cdr3_aa: CASSFPRSPSGYGYTF
v_call: TRBV19; j_call: TRBJ1-1; d_call: NA; clone_size: NA; cdr3_nt: TGTGCCAGCATTCCGCAGGGGACGACTGGAGCTTTCTTT; cdr3_aa: CASIPQGTTGAFF
v_call: TRBV2; j_call: TRBJ1-1; d_call: NA; clone_size: many; cdr3_nt: TGTGCCAGCAATCAGGGTACGGACACTGAAGCTTTCTTT; cdr3_aa: CASNQGTDTEAFF
v_call: TRBV20-1; j_call: TRBJ2-5; d_call: TRBD2; clone_size: NA; cdr3_nt: TGCAGTGCTAGAGTTTGGGGACTAGCGGGAGGGCCAGCAGAGACCCAGTACTTC; cdr3_aa: CSARVWGLAGGPAETQYF
v_call: TRBV11-2; j_call: TRBJ2-3; d_call: NA; clone_size: NA; cdr3_nt: TGTGCCAGCAGCTTACGGAAACACTTTAGCACAGATACGCAGTATTTT; cdr3_aa: CASSLRKHFSTDTQYF
v_call: TRBV29-1; j_call: TRBJ2-7; d_call: NA; clone_size: NA; cdr3_nt: TGCAGCGTGGGCTCCGGGGGTTTCTTCTACGAGCAGTACTTC; cdr3_aa: CSVGSGGFFYEQYF
v_call: TRBV10-3; j_call: TRBJ1-6; d_call: NA; clone_size: NA; cdr3_nt: TGTGCCATCAGTGAGGCAGGGAAGTTGAGATCACCCCTCCACTTT; cdr3_aa: CAISEAGKLRSPLHF
v_call: TRBV20-1; j_call: TRBJ1-1; d_call: NA; clone_size: many; cdr3_nt: TGCAGTGCTAGAATCTTACACACTGAAGCTTTCTTT; cdr3_aa: CSARILHTEAFF
v_call: TRBV30; j_call: TRBJ1-3; d_call: NA; clone_size: few; cdr3_nt: TGTGCCTGGGATACCGGGCGGCGAAACACCATATATTTT; cdr3_aa: CAWDTGRRNTIYF